This T cell receptor beta chain was recovered during a study of regulatory T cells in long-lasting Graves disease. Notes on the study in general: Persistent disease preferred TRBV28, TRBJ1-2 and TRBJ2-5.

About this clonotype itself: Its matching antigen is unknown. One base away lies a much larger clone, so this may be a sequencing read error.

Both iRepertoire HTBI primers and Arm-PCR of CDR3 regions were used to build the TCR beta libraries. TCRdb analysed the multiplex PCR reads with MiXCR anew, one entry per CDR3 protein. Of about 620,000 distinct CDR3 sequences listed, 16% are singletons. Time point specified: newly diagnosed GD, antithyroid drugs for less than 3 months. Researchers made the TCR library from RNA that was extracted from PBMCs. In Xi'an, China, an endocrinology department was the source of patients. Between the trimmed V and J ends, which lost 10 bases and 2 bases, there was a span of 21 bases. CDR3 length: 16 residues. The germline V gene has CDR1 MNHNS and CDR2 SASEGT. The same sample was also used in a study of T cells in Graves' hyperthyroidism and ophthalmopathy. From that report: Stable Graves' hyperthyroidism denoted no ophthalmopathy progression over 18 months. Using the HTBI primer set, a first-round RT-PCR was run on the TCR CDR3.

The sample was peripheral blood mononuclear cells (PBMCs), taken at new diagnosis, from a patient treated with antithyroid drugs. V gene TRBV6-1 combines with J gene TRBJ1-5, with D unresolved. The TCR was taken from a woman in her twenties or thirties with Graves disease. The CDR3: CANIQTEGMGNQPQHF. CDR3 DNA sequence: TGTGCCAACATCCAGACTGAGGGAATGGGCAATCAGCCCCAGCATTTT.